This T cell receptor beta chain comes out of a study of cytomegalovirus exposure and HLA in healthy donors. 13 Jbeta primers and 60 Vbeta primers were used for the PCR. Only in-frame clones appear in the TCRdb table, and some are missing; sequencing was by immunoSEQ multiplex PCR. The sample table sets out 65,000 to 95,000 clones. Germline assignment: CDR1 SGHAT and CDR2 FQNNGV. V lost 1 base and J 2 bases, leaving 10 bases between the germline ends. The CDR3 loop spans 15 amino acids. This chain connects TRBV11-2 to TRBJ2-3, with D possibly being TRBD1 (5 bases). Material: PBMCs. The sequence was collected from a female donor in good health and CMV-seropositive. The CDR3 spells CASSLGGRNTDTQYF. The CDR3 bases are TGTGCCAGCAGCTTAGGGGGCCGAAACACAGATACGCAGTATTTT.